A selection of T cell receptor beta chains follows, all from one sample in a study of blood T cell repertoires in COVID-19. Here immunoSEQ multiplex PCR was the method, and the copy in TCRdb shows in-frame clones only, minus some. The data contain 95,000 to 150,000 clones, roughly 84% of them seen just once; the ten biggest clones take up 3% to 4.5%. Sequencing was carried out using PBMCs or T cells enriched from blood (not recorded which). These receptors were taken from a woman between 25 and 40 years old who had recovered from COVID-19. Both conserved end residues are part of each CDR3. Each record gives: D gene, J gene, clone size, V gene, CDR3 protein, CDR3 DNA. A D gene is named only where the DNA matches it firmly. Rows may omit the clone size; those that give it use once, few, many or a size class.

TRBD2,TRBJ2-7,.,TRBV30,CACHKGFLAGYEQYF,TGTGCCTGTCACAAGGGGTTTCTAGCGGGCTACGAGCAGTACTTC
TRBD2,TRBJ2-1,.,TRBV5-4,CASSSPPSGVLYNEQFF,TGTGCCAGCAGCTCCCCCCCTAGCGGGGTTTTGTACAATGAGCAGTTCTTC
TRBD1,TRBJ1-6,.,TRBV7-2,CASSPGQNNSPLHF,TGTGCCAGCAGCCCGGGACAGAATAATTCACCCCTCCACTTT
TRBD2,TRBJ2-3,.,TRBV4-2,CASSQDTSGRAGDTQYF,TGTGCCAGCAGCCAAGATACCAGCGGGAGGGCCGGAGATACGCAGTATTTT
TRBD2,TRBJ2-7,once,TRBV5-1,CASSPGLAGLRNYEQYF,TGCGCCAGCAGCCCGGGACTAGCGGGGCTTAGAAACTACGAGCAGTACTTC
.,TRBJ1-2,.,TRBV29-1,CSVSQRGYTF,TGCAGCGTTTCCCAGCGGGGCTACACCTTC
.,TRBJ2-7,.,TRBV6-5,CATRGRGRTYEQYF,TGTGCCACTAGGGGGAGAGGGCGGACCTACGAGCAGTACTTC
.,TRBJ2-7,.,TRBV7-2,CASSPGGYEQYF,TGTGCCAGCAGCCCAGGGGGGTACGAGCAGTACTTC
.,TRBJ1-1,.,TRBV7-8,CASSAGQMNTEAFF,TGTGCCAGCAGCGCCGGACAAATGAACACTGAAGCTTTCTTT
.,TRBJ1-6,.,TRBV19,CASSMQGEINSPLHF,TGTGCCAGTAGTATGCAGGGTGAAATTAATTCACCCCTCCACTTT
.,TRBJ1-4,.,TRBV9,CASSSGGVNEKLFF,TGTGCCAGCAGCTCCGGGGGAGTAAATGAAAAACTGTTTTTT
TRBD1,TRBJ1-1,.,TRBV4-2,CASSQDPGQGRQAAFF,TGTGCCAGCAGCCAAGATCCCGGACAGGGAAGACAAGCAGCTTTCTTT
.,TRBJ2-5,.,TRBV7-3,CASSLDRERMETQYF,TGTGCCAGCAGCTTGGATCGGGAGCGGATGGAGACCCAGTACTTC
.,TRBJ2-7,.,TRBV9,CASSVGVANEDEQYF,TGTGCCAGCAGCGTAGGCGTCGCTAATGAAGACGAGCAGTACTTC
TRBD2,TRBJ2-1,.,TRBV5-8,CASSLAGLGYNEQFF,TGTGCCAGCAGCTTGGCGGGACTAGGGTACAATGAGCAGTTCTTC
TRBD1,TRBJ2-3,.,TRBV10-3,CATGTGGFTDTQYF,TGTGCCACCGGGACAGGCGGGTTCACAGATACGCAGTATTTT
.,TRBJ1-1,.,TRBV21-1,CASSKGQGTPTEAFF,TGTGCCAGCAGCAAAGGACAGGGTACCCCCACTGAAGCTTTCTTT
.,TRBJ1-2,.,TRBV5-1,CASSLDSRSWGYTF,TGCGCCAGCAGCTTGGACAGCAGGTCTTGGGGCTACACCTTC
TRBD2,TRBJ2-1,.,TRBV14,CASSQEGWLAGGKQFF,TGTGCCAGCAGCCAAGAAGGGTGGCTAGCGGGAGGCAAGCAGTTCTTC
.,TRBJ1-4,.,TRBV7-7,CASSLAKGLGKLFF,TGTGCTAGCAGCTTAGCGAAAGGACTTGGAAAACTGTTTTTT
.,TRBJ1-1,.,TRBV27,CASSLDSGDTEAFF,TGTGCCAGCAGTTTAGACTCAGGGGACACTGAAGCTTTCTTT
.,TRBJ2-1,.,TRBV24-1,CATSDPQTGSLYNEQFF,TGTGCCACCAGTGATCCCCAGACAGGATCGCTTTACAATGAGCAGTTCTTC
TRBD1,TRBJ1-1,few,TRBV3-1/TRBV3-2,CASEGARSTEAFF,TGTGCCAGCGAGGGGGCTAGGAGCACTGAAGCTTTCTTT
.,TRBJ1-5,.,TRBV4-2,CASSQDRGGVQPQHF,TGTGCCAGCAGCCAAGATAGGGGAGGGGTTCAGCCCCAGCATTTT
.,TRBJ2-7,.,TRBV29-1,CSVKQGYEQYF,TGCAGCGTAAAACAGGGCTACGAGCAGTACTTC
TRBD2,TRBJ2-5,.,TRBV11-3,CASSAVGREGRETQYF,TGTGCCAGCAGCGCCGTAGGGAGGGAGGGACGAGAGACCCAGTACTTC
.,TRBJ1-3,.,TRBV7-9,CASRGGSSSGNTIYF,TGTGCCAGCCGAGGAGGATCTTCCTCTGGAAACACCATATATTTT
TRBD2,TRBJ2-3,.,TRBV4-3,CASSPHFPSGTADTQYF,TGCGCCAGCAGCCCCCATTTTCCTAGCGGGACCGCGGATACGCAGTATTTT
.,TRBJ2-2,.,TRBV19,CASSPPWRTGELFF,TGTGCCAGTAGTCCCCCCTGGCGGACCGGGGAGCTGTTTTTT
TRBD2,TRBJ2-3,.,TRBV6-2/TRBV6-3,CASSKPGLAVTDTQYF,TGTGCCAGCAGTAAACCGGGACTAGCGGTCACAGATACGCAGTATTTT
.,TRBJ2-1,.,TRBV6-5,CASRVWTEVFYEQFF,TGTGCCAGCAGGGTGTGGACAGAGGTTTTTTATGAGCAGTTCTTC
.,TRBJ1-2,.,TRBV7-2,CASSLRQDYGYTF,TGTGCCAGCAGCTTGAGACAGGACTATGGCTACACCTTC
TRBD2,TRBJ2-5,few,TRBV7-9,CASSLLLALQETQYF,TGTGCCAGCAGCTTATTACTAGCGCTACAAGAGACCCAGTACTTC
.,TRBJ1-1,.,TRBV5-4,CASSLVGAAEAFF,TGTGCCAGCAGCTTGGTGGGGGCCGCTGAAGCTTTCTTT
.,TRBJ1-5,.,TRBV5-1,CASSLVRGQPQHF,TGCGCCAGCAGCTTGGTTAGAGGGCAGCCCCAGCATTTT
.,TRBJ2-2,.,TRBV7-8,CASSFSRIVPGELFF,TGTGCCAGCAGCTTTTCCAGGATTGTCCCCGGGGAGCTGTTTTTT
TRBD2,TRBJ2-3,.,TRBV2,CASSAGLAGGISTDTQYF,TGTGCCAGCAGTGCGGGACTAGCGGGAGGGATTAGCACAGATACGCAGTATTTT